The 8 T cell receptor beta chains below come from one sample, sequenced in a study of blood T cell repertoires in COVID-19. Method: immunoSEQ multiplex PCR; TCRdb's copy keeps in-frame clones and lacks some. The table records about 200,000 clones, 80% to 85% of them present only once. Sequencing used peripheral blood. Receptors were obtained from a woman aged 80 or over with COVID-19, enrolled during active disease.

V is TRBV5-1 and J is TRBJ2-5; D unresolved. Germline V gene lookup returns CDR1 SGHRS and CDR2 YFSETQ. This CDR3 comprises 13 residues. Trimming took off 0 bases at V and 5 bases at J, with 8 bases between the two ends. The CDR3 protein is CASSLGVTETQYF. DNA for the CDR3: TGCGCCAGCAGCTTGGGGGTGACTGAGACCCAGTACTTC.

This chain connects TRBV5-4 to TRBJ1-3; D unresolved. Germline V gene sequence: CDR1 SGHNT, CDR2 YYREEE (reference sequence). V was cut by 0 bases and J by 4 bases, with 8 bases left in between. This CDR3 region has 14 residues. The CDR3, as DNA: TGTGCCAGCAGCTTGGAAACACGCGGAAACACCATATATTTT. This sequence encodes CASSLETRGNTIYF.

The chain couples TRBV7-9 to TRBJ1-6; 9 bases map to TRBD1. Per the germline V gene, CDR1 is SEHNR and CDR2 is FQNEAQ (reference sequence). This CDR3 spans 17 amino acids. V shed 5 bases, J shed 2 bases, and the junction held 7 bases outside the gene matches. CDR3 coding DNA: TGTGCCAGCAGCCCGGACAGGGGAAGGGCCTATAATTCACCCCTCCACTTT. It codes for CASSPDRGRAYNSPLHF.

The chain joins TRBV3-1 (or the pseudogene TRBV3-2) to TRBJ2-3; no clear D. With 5 bases removed from V and 2 bases from J, the gap between germline ends came to 11 bases. The length of the CDR3 is 14 residues. CDR1 is LGHDT and CDR2 is YNNKEL in the germline V gene (reference sequence). The DNA for the CDR3 is TGTGCCAGCAGCTTTCAGGTATCCACAGATACGCAGTATTTT. It is translated as CASSFQVSTDTQYF.

CDR3 coding DNA: TGCGCCAGCAGCCAGGGCAGAGATAATTCACCCCTCCACTTT. Protein sequence: CASSQGRDNSPLHF. This chain joins TRBV4-3 and TRBJ1-6; D remains ambiguous. The CDR3 length is 14 residues. The germline V gene encodes CDR1 LGHNA and CDR2 YSLEER. V was cut by 3 bases and J by 5 bases, with 8 bases left in between.

The V call is TRBV6-6, the J call TRBJ1-4; 7 bases agree with TRBD1. The V gene's germline CDR1 is MNHNY and CDR2 SVGAGI (reference sequence). The CDR3 sequence is 14 residues long. V lost 7 bases, J lost 4 bases, and 6 bases stayed unmatched. The CDR3 DNA sequence: TGTGCCAGCACCCCGACAGGGCATAATGAAAAACTGTTTTTT. This codes for CASTPTGHNEKLFF.

The rearrangement links TRBV27 to TRBJ1-5, with D possibly TRBD1 on 5 matching bases. Germline CDR1 is MNHEY and CDR2 is SMNVEV (reference sequence). The germline V and J ends were trimmed by 10 bases and 6 bases, with 22 bases remaining between them. This CDR3 is 15 amino acids long. CDR3 amino acids: CATVRETSGGQPQHF. CDR3 DNA sequence: TGTGCCACCGTCCGGGAGACTAGTGGGGGTCAGCCCCAGCATTTT.

V is TRBV6-5 and J is TRBJ2-7, with a possible D match to TRBD2 (5 bases). The V and J ends lost 8 bases and 0 bases respectively, with 17 bases between them. The CDR3 runs 15 residues. CDR1 and CDR2 (germline): MNHEY, SVGAGI. Written as DNA, the CDR3 is TGTGCCAGCGGCTCACTGGGGAGTATCTCCTACGAGCAGTACTTC. This codes for CASGSLGSISYEQYF.